This T cell receptor (beta chain) was found in a study of early T cells in non-severe SARS-CoV-2 infection. Study information: Chains from this unsorted whole-blood bulk RNA could not be paired.

Attached unique molecular identifiers marked individual cDNA molecules. One entry per CDR3 protein results from TCRdb running MiXCR on the 5' RACE reads. The sample gives roughly 83,000 distinct CDR3 sequences, approximately 12% of which show up once; around 4.8% is in the top ten. J lost 4 bases, V lost 4 bases, and 6 bases had no gene match. The CDR3 has 14 amino acids. Germline values: CDR1 SGHDN, CDR2 FVKESK. The rearrangement uses TRBV14 and TRBJ2-7; 8 bases align to TRBD2. Specimen: whole blood, collected at baseline. The sequence was collected from an adult who was a healthcare worker with PCR-confirmed SARS-CoV-2 infection or an uninfected control (not recorded which). The CDR3 region is CASSPRLAWYEQYF. Here the CDR3 DNA reads TGTGCCAGCAGCCCAAGACTAGCGTGGTACGAGCAGTACTTC.